The following is a T cell receptor (beta chain) sequence with its context. Generated by immunoSEQ multiplex PCR, the TCRdb table keeps only in-frame clones and is missing some. The repertoire holds approximately 71,000 clones, with less than 90% as singletons. The time point: pretreatment peripheral blood. The sample is drawn from a study of PD-L1 blockade in urothelial cancer. Looked up from germline, CDR1 is SGHKS and CDR2 is YYEKEE (reference sequence). The CDR3 contains 14 residues. V lost 4 bases to trimming and J lost 2 bases; unmatched junction nucleotides: 2. This TCR was recovered from a woman between 65 and 79 years old with urothelial cancer. Sequences were derived from PBMCs, sampled around atezolizumab (anti-PD-L1) treatment. The V and J genes are TRBV5-5 and TRBJ2-7, with 11 bases that match TRBD2. CDR3 region: CASSGGLAAYEQYF. DNA of the CDR3: TGTGCCAGCAGCGGGGGACTAGCGGCCTACGAGCAGTACTTC.